These T cell receptor beta chains were read from a single sample in a study of CXCR3-negative and CXCR3-positive naive CD8 T cells. TCRdb reprocessed the 5' RACE reads and reports one entry per CDR3 protein, with no DNA. The sample has around 5,400 distinct CDR3 sequences. Sequenced material: naive CXCR3+ CD8+ T cells from blood. The receptor source for this set is a human donor in good health. Some clones in this sample may be carry-over from other donors' samples. The CDR3 runs from the conserved cysteine through the conserved F or W. The order of the fields is V gene, clone size, J gene, CDR3 protein. Size values are once, few and many counts, or a class for expanded clones, and some rows have none.

TRBV6-1	medium-sized	TRBJ2-7	CASSESRTGGYYEQYF
TRBV25-1	large	TRBJ2-1	CASSESVNEQFF
TRBV9	medium-sized	TRBJ2-7	CASSVDEGGIYEQYF
TRBV18	-	TRBJ1-2	CASSPGRTQNYGYTF
TRBV11-1	-	TRBJ1-2	CASSSSTPMRGISYGYTF
TRBV29-1	-	TRBJ1-2	CSVPDRGKTYTF
TRBV6-6	medium-sized	TRBJ1-2	CASSYGGANVDGYTF
TRBV29-1	-	TRBJ2-7	CSPEEGLGSYEQYF
TRBV13	-	TRBJ2-2	CASSLRRNTGELFF
TRBV4-1	-	TRBJ2-5	CASRDAGQETQYF
TRBV7-9	medium-sized	TRBJ2-7	CASRFYMDEQYF